This is a list of T cell receptor beta chains from one sample in a study of CD8 T cells in Susac syndrome. MiXCR, applied by TCRdb to the immunoSEQ multiplex PCR reads, yields one record per CDR3 protein. This sample has under 150,000 distinct CDR3 sequences; 75% to 90% occur once, and the top ten carry around 0.51%. Sequencing was carried out using CD8+ T cells from PBMCs. These receptors were collected from a human donor with multiple sclerosis. Each CDR3 is given with its conserved first and last residue. D genes are given only for firm matches. The size entry is marked missing in some rows and otherwise reads once, few, many or a size class.

clone_size	v_call	d_call	j_call	cdr3_nt	cdr3_aa
-	TRBV27	TRBD1	TRBJ1-1	TGTGCCAGCAGTTCACAGGGGACATGGACTGAAGCTTTCTTT	CASSSQGTWTEAFF
-	TRBV7-2	TRBD2	TRBJ2-3	TGTGCCACCAGCTTCGACGGGGGGGGGACAGATACGCAGTATTTT	CATSFDGGGTDTQYF
few	TRBV6-5	-	TRBJ2-7	TGTGCCAGCAGTTACCCCCGGTCGGGGGCCTACGAGCAGTACTTC	CASSYPRSGAYEQYF
-	TRBV6-2/TRBV6-3	-	TRBJ1-1	TGTGCCAGCAGTCTATGGGGGAGCGCTGAAGCTTTCTTT	CASSLWGSAEAFF
-	TRBV30	-	TRBJ1-2	TGTGCCTGGAGCATAGGAGCTAACTATGGCTACACCTTC	CAWSIGANYGYTF
-	TRBV6-2/TRBV6-3	TRBD1	TRBJ2-7	TGTGCCACCTCCGGGACAGAGTCCTACGAGCAGTACTTC	CATSGTESYEQYF
-	TRBV27	TRBD1	TRBJ2-2	TGTGCCAGCAGCCTTGGACAGGGCTTGTTTGGGGAGCTGTTTTTT	CASSLGQGLFGELFF
-	TRBV28	-	TRBJ2-7	TGTGCCAGCACCTACGGGGGAAGGGGACGGATCTACGAGCAGTACTTC	CASTYGGRGRIYEQYF
-	TRBV27	-	TRBJ2-6	TGTGCCAGCAGTTTCGCTTTTGGCTCTGGGGCCAACGTCCTGACTTTC	CASSFAFGSGANVLTF
-	TRBV21-1	-	TRBJ1-2	TGTGCCAGCAGAGATGAATCTACCCTAGAAGATGGCTACACCTTC	CASRDESTLEDGYTF
-	TRBV2	-	TRBJ2-7	TGTGCCAGCAGCGGATTCCGGGACAAATTGGATGACGAGCAGTACTTC	CASSGFRDKLDDEQYF
-	TRBV27	TRBD1	TRBJ1-1	TGTGCCAGCAAGGACAGGGCGGGGGCAAACACTGAAGCTTTCTTT	CASKDRAGANTEAFF
-	TRBV4-1	TRBD2	TRBJ2-1	TGCGCCAGCAGCCCGGGGGACCAGCGGGGGTACAATGAGCAGTTCTTC	CASSPGDQRGYNEQFF
few	TRBV19	-	TRBJ2-3	TGTGCCAGTAGTCAGTTCGGCTACACAGATACGCAGTATTTT	CASSQFGYTDTQYF
-	TRBV19	-	TRBJ1-1	TGTGCCAGTAGTATTGGGACGAACACTGAAGCTTTCTTT	CASSIGTNTEAFF
-	TRBV2	TRBD2	TRBJ2-1	TGTGCCAGCAGCGGGACTAGCGGGGGCCCCAGCTCCTACAATGAGCAGTTCTTC	CASSGTSGGPSSYNEQFF
-	TRBV4-1	TRBD1	TRBJ2-2	TGCGCCAGCAGCCAAGTTACCAGCGGACAGGGCGCCGGGGAGCTGTTTTTT	CASSQVTSGQGAGELFF
-	TRBV4-1	-	TRBJ1-5	TGCGCCAGCAGCCATCGACAGGACTATCAGCCCCAGCATTTT	CASSHRQDYQPQHF
few	TRBV7-3	-	TRBJ2-1	TGTGCCAGCTCCGGGGGCGAGACTAGGAGCTACAATGAGCAGTTCTTC	CASSGGETRSYNEQFF
-	TRBV29-1	-	TRBJ2-7	TGCAGCGTTATGGGCAGAAACTACGAGCAGTACTTC	CSVMGRNYEQYF
-	TRBV7-9	-	TRBJ2-5	TGTGCCAGCAGCTCCCTACGGGGGCTCCAAGAGACCCAGTACTTC	CASSSLRGLQETQYF
-	TRBV7-6	-	TRBJ1-4	TGTGCCAGCAGCAAAACACGACTCTCAACTAATGAAAAACTGTTTTTT	CASSKTRLSTNEKLFF
medium-sized	TRBV4-1	-	TRBJ2-1	TGCGCCAGCAGCCAAGAAGCGGGTGTCAATGAGCAGTTCTTC	CASSQEAGVNEQFF
-	TRBV4-1	-	TRBJ1-1	TGCGCCAGCAGCCAAGATCATGAGGCGAACACTGAAGCTTTCTTT	CASSQDHEANTEAFF
few	TRBV19	-	TRBJ1-1	TGTGCCAGTAGTTACGGAATGAACACTGAAGCTTTCTTT	CASSYGMNTEAFF
-	TRBV20-1	TRBD2	TRBJ2-1	TGCAGTGCTGGGGGGGGACTAGCGGCTGTGGTACTCAGGAGCTCCTACAATGAGCAGTTCTTC	CSAGGGLAAVVLRSSYNEQFF
-	TRBV6-1	-	TRBJ2-5	TGTGCCAGCAGTGAATCTGGCAGGGGTGTGGAGACCCAGTACTTC	CASSESGRGVETQYF
once	TRBV6-5	TRBD1	TRBJ1-1	TGTGCCAGCAGTTTGGACAGGGATTCTGAAGCTTTCTTT	CASSLDRDSEAFF
once	TRBV5-1	TRBD1	TRBJ2-7	TGCGCCAGCAGCCCGCGGGACAGGGTAGTATCCTACGAGCAGTACTTC	CASSPRDRVVSYEQYF
-	TRBV6-6	-	TRBJ2-1	TGTGCCAGCAGTTACCATGACCAGGGCGAGCAGTTCTTC	CASSYHDQGEQFF
-	TRBV6-5	TRBD2	TRBJ2-1	TGTGCCAGCACCCAGTCTAGCGGGGCTTACAATGAGCAGTTCTTC	CASTQSSGAYNEQFF
-	TRBV27	-	TRBJ2-2	TGTGCCAGCAGTTTTTATCCGAGACAAAAAGGGGACACCGGGGAGCTGTTTTTT	CASSFYPRQKGDTGELFF
-	TRBV19	-	TRBJ2-2	TGTGCCAGTACCAGGGGATTCTCCGGGGAGCTGTTTTTT	CASTRGFSGELFF
-	TRBV27	-	TRBJ1-2	TGTGCCAGCAGTTTATCGTTGGCAGGACGGGGCTACTATGGCTACACCTTC	CASSLSLAGRGYYGYTF
-	TRBV24-1	TRBD1	TRBJ2-2	TGTGCCACCACCAGAGCAGGGGGCACCGGGGAGCTGTTTTTT	CATTRAGGTGELFF
once	TRBV27	-	TRBJ2-2	TGTGCCAGCAGTTTATCGGGAGCCGCCGGGGAGCTGTTTTTT	CASSLSGAAGELFF
few	TRBV4-1	TRBD2	TRBJ2-2	TGCGCCAGCAGCTCTGGACTAGCGGGAGGGGAGCTGTTTTTT	CASSSGLAGGELFF
-	TRBV27	-	TRBJ1-1	TGTGCCAGCAGTTTTACCGGGGGAAACACTGAAGCTTTCTTT	CASSFTGGNTEAFF
few	TRBV27	-	TRBJ1-5	TGTGCCAGCAGTTTGAAAAGCAATCAGCCCCAGCATTTT	CASSLKSNQPQHF
once	TRBV7-9	-	TRBJ2-7	TGTGCCAGCAGCGAGACTACTTCCTACGAGCAGTACTTC	CASSETTSYEQYF
-	TRBV2	-	TRBJ1-1	TGTGCCAGCAGAGCGGGACGTTCGAACACTGAAGCTTTCTTT	CASRAGRSNTEAFF
-	TRBV4-1	TRBD1	TRBJ1-2	TGCGCCAGCAGCCAATATGACAGGGAATCTGGCTACACCTTC	CASSQYDRESGYTF
-	TRBV7-9	TRBD2	TRBJ2-5	TGTGCCAGCATCCCCCCAACCGGACTAGAGGAGACCCAGTACTTC	CASIPPTGLEETQYF
-	TRBV30	-	TRBJ2-5	TGTGCCCGGAGTCCGGGACGCGCGCAAGAGACCCAGTACTTC	CARSPGRAQETQYF
-	TRBV28	TRBD2	TRBJ2-5	TGTGCCAGCAGTTTAATAGGACTAGCGGACGAAGAGACCCAGTACTTC	CASSLIGLADEETQYF
-	TRBV6-1	-	TRBJ1-4	TGTGCCAGCAGCAGTGACCGGGAAAAACTGTTTTTT	CASSSDREKLFF
-	TRBV4-2	-	TRBJ2-7	TGTGCCAGCAGCCAAGATTGGGTTGAGGGTGTGGACTACGAGCAGTACTTC	CASSQDWVEGVDYEQYF
-	TRBV7-9	-	TRBJ2-1	TGTGCCAGCAGCTTACAGGGGGGCTCCTACAATGAGCAGTTCTTC	CASSLQGGSYNEQFF
few	TRBV27	-	TRBJ2-2	TGTGCCAGCAGTTCAATCGTCCAGGGGCTTGATTCGGGCACCGGGGAGCTGTTTTTT	CASSSIVQGLDSGTGELFF
-	TRBV12-3/TRBV12-4	-	TRBJ1-2	TGTGCCAGCAGTTTAGGCTCGGCTAACTATGGCTACACCTTC	CASSLGSANYGYTF
-	TRBV6-2/TRBV6-3	-	TRBJ1-5	TGTGCCAGCAGTGCCGACGTTGGATACGATCAGCCCCAGCATTTT	CASSADVGYDQPQHF
-	TRBV5-4	TRBD1	TRBJ2-7	TGTGCCAGCAGCCCCGGGACAGGGGAGACCTACGAGCAGTACTTC	CASSPGTGETYEQYF
-	TRBV19	-	TRBJ1-2	TGTGCCAGTAGCCCGGATATCGGCCTTAACTATGGCTACACCTTC	CASSPDIGLNYGYTF
few	TRBV29-1	-	TRBJ2-7	TGCAGCGTTGAAGATCAGGAGACAGATCCCTACGAGCAGTACTTC	CSVEDQETDPYEQYF